Shown below are 8 T cell receptor beta chains from a single sample sequenced in a study of blood T cells in healthy people across ages (dated by TCRdb to about 2015). Libraries were prepared through 5' RACE. TCRdb names Illumina HiSeq 2500 as the instrument used. The second PCR ran for roughly 7 to 12 cycles and used a J-beta primer mix along with a sample-barcoded 5' primer. Through fastp at Q25 and MiXCR, TCRdb rebuilt clones from the public reads, retaining in-frame beta chains. One record per CDR3 amino acid sequence lists the most common genes and DNA. This sample comprises about 750,000 distinct CDR3 sequences, around half of them detected only once. The ten largest clones add up to roughly two fifths of the sample. The specimen was blood. These receptors were obtained from a man older than 75 in good health.

This clonotype occurred once. The J gene is TRBJ2-5, the V gene TRBV20-1; tentative D call: TRBD1 (6 bases). This CDR3 spans 13 amino acids. Looked up from germline, CDR1 is DFQATT and CDR2 is SNEGSKA (reference sequence). V lost 3 bases and J 5 bases, leaving 13 bases between the germline ends. The CDR3 bases are TGCAGTGCTAGGGGGGCGGAGGAGGAGACCCAGTACTTC. Protein product: CSARGAEEETQYF.

The J gene is TRBJ1-1, the V gene TRBV5-1; 10 nucleotides line up with TRBD1. The CDR3 runs to 15 residues. J gave up 4 bases and V 1 base, and 4 bases lay outside the gene matches. Germline V gene sequence: CDR1 SGHRS, CDR2 YFSETQ. The chain's CDR3 is CASSLTRQGATEAFF. CDR3 nucleotide sequence: TGCGCCAGCAGCTTGACCCGACAGGGGGCCACTGAAGCTTTCTTT. The variable domain in full, completed from reference TRBV5-1 and TRBJ1-1, reads KAGVTQTPRYLIKTRGQQVTLSCSPISGHRSVSWYQQTPGQGLQFLFEYFSETQRNKGNFPGRFSGRQFSNSRSEMNVSTLELGDSALYLCASSLTRQGATEAFFGQGTRLTVV.

V gene TRBV18 combines with J gene TRBJ1-2; tentative D call: TRBD1 (5 bases). The CDR3 loop spans 15 amino acids. Trimming took off 3 bases at V and 3 bases at J, with 14 bases between the two ends. The germline CDR1 and CDR2 sequences are KGHSH and LQKENI. The CDR3 loop is CASSPSGTGDYGYTF. In DNA form, the CDR3 reads TGTGCCAGCTCACCCTCCGGGACTGGGGACTATGGCTACACCTTC.

This clonotype showed up just a few times. The CDR3 nucleotides are TGCAGTGCCCTGGCGGCGGGAGGACTCTACGAGCAGTACTTC. Translating gives CSALAAGGLYEQYF. This chain uses TRBV20-1 with TRBJ2-7, with 8 bases fitting TRBD2. From germline, CDR1 is DFQATT and CDR2 SNEGSKA (reference sequence). V lost 6 bases, J lost 3 bases, and 10 bases stayed unmatched. The CDR3 runs to 14 residues.

This clonotype was found a few times. This chain links TRBV27 with TRBJ2-7; a possible D gene is TRBD1 (7 bases). The V end lost 7 bases, the J end lost 1 base, and 11 bases lay between the germline ends. CDR3 size: 13 residues. Germline values: CDR1 MNHEY, CDR2 SMNVEV (reference sequence). The chain's CDR3 is CASTEGQSYEQYF. CDR3 DNA: TGTGCCAGCACGGAGGGACAGTCCTACGAGCAGTACTTC.

This chain connects TRBV7-9 to TRBJ2-2; D is undetermined. The germline V and J ends were trimmed by 5 bases and 6 bases, with 10 bases remaining between them. CDR1 SEHNR and CDR2 FQNEAQ come from the germline V gene (reference sequence). This CDR3 contains 13 residues. DNA for the CDR3: TGTGCCAGCAGCATGGACGGTCCCGGGGAGCTGTTTTTT. It yields the protein CASSMDGPGELFF. The entire variable domain, with the rest obtained from reference TRBV7-9 and TRBJ2-2, is as follows: DTGVSQNPRHKITKRGQNVTFRCDPISEHNRLYWYRQTLGQGPEFLTYFQNEAQLEKSRLLSDRFSAERPKGSFSTLEIQRTEQGDSAMYLCASSMDGPGELFFGEGSRLTVL.

This chain connects TRBV7-6 to TRBJ2-7, with D possibly being TRBD1 or TRBD2 (5 bases each). CDR3 length equals 14 residues. Germline-derived CDR1 and CDR2 are SGHVS and FNYEAQ. V was cut by 3 bases and J by 1 base, with 10 bases left in between. Written as DNA, the CDR3 is TGTGCCAGCAGCTTCCCGGGGCGATCCTACGAGCAGTACTTC. It specifies CASSFPGRSYEQYF.

This clonotype came up a few times. The rearrangement uses TRBV15 and TRBJ2-5; TRBD1 is a possible D gene (5 bases). The J call could be wrong; TRBJ2-7 is a better fit for the DNA end. The CDR3 loop spans 15 amino acids. CDR1 and CDR2 (germline): LNHNV, YYDKDF (reference sequence). Here the CDR3 DNA reads TGTGCCACCAGCAGACGTCGGCAGGGTGGTTACGAGCAGTACTTC. Its translation is CATSRRRQGGYEQYF.